Presented here are 29 T cell receptor beta chains from one specimen sequenced in a study of OX40 agonist ivuxolimab in advanced cancers. Data came from immunoSEQ multiplex PCR; TCRdb stores just in-frame clones and leaves some out. The data hold more than 25,000 clones, with 86% observed a single time. The input for sequencing was CD4+ or CD8+ T cells sorted from blood, taken in a trial of the OX40 agonist ivuxolimab. These TCRs come from an adult with an advanced solid tumor such as melanoma, head and neck, liver or kidney cancer.

This chain links TRBV7-3 with TRBJ2-7, with 7 bases fitting TRBD2. The ends lost 1 base at V and 0 bases at J; junction bases unmatched: 0. The CDR3 totals 14 residues. Looked up from germline, CDR1 is SGHTA and CDR2 is FQGTGA. CDR3 sequence (DNA): TGTGCCAGCAGCTTAAGCGGGGGCTCCTACGAGCAGTACTTC. As protein: CASSLSGGSYEQYF.

The rearrangement uses TRBV15 and TRBJ2-2; tentatively, D is TRBD2 (5 bases). The germline CDR1 and CDR2 sequences are LNHNV and YYDKDF (reference sequence). The V end lost 1 base, the J end lost 4 bases, and 7 bases lay between the germline ends. CDR3 length: 14 residues. CDR3 bases: TGTGCCACCAGCAGAGTAGGACTCACCGGGGAGCTGTTTTTT. Protein product: CATSRVGLTGELFF. Full variable domain (remainder filled in from reference TRBV15 and TRBJ2-2): DAMVIQNPRYQVTQFGKPVTLSCSQTLNHNVMYWYQQKSSQAPKLLFHYYDKDFNNEADTPDNFQSRRPNTSFCFLDIRSPGLGDTAMYLCATSRVGLTGELFFGEGSRLTVL.

The V gene is TRBV6-5, the J gene TRBJ2-7; D perhaps matches TRBD1 (6 bases). Germline lookup yields CDR1 MNHEY and CDR2 SVGAGI. This CDR3 has 15 residues. The germline V and J ends were trimmed by 0 bases and 3 bases, with 12 bases remaining between them. Here the CDR3 reads CASSYSSRGFYEQYF. In nucleotides, the CDR3 is TGTGCCAGCAGTTACTCGAGCAGGGGATTCTACGAGCAGTACTTC.

The chain carries TRBV4-1 and TRBJ2-1; D not certain. Germline V gives CDR1 MGHRA, CDR2 YSYEKL. This CDR3 region has 12 residues. V dropped 6 bases and J dropped 7 bases, with 10 bases sitting between them. The CDR3 DNA is TGCGCCAGCAGGGCCCGAAGTAATGAGCAGTTCTTC. Translation: CASRARSNEQFF.

The sample holds one count of this clone. V usage is TRBV7-2 and J usage is TRBJ1-2, with 7 nucleotides matching TRBD1. The CDR3 loop spans 16 amino acids. Germline trimming cut 3 bases from V and 4 bases from J; bases unmatched to any gene: 11. Germline CDR1 reads SGHTA; CDR2 reads FQGNSA. This chain's CDR3 is CASSFGSGGQSYGYTF. The DNA of the CDR3 is TGTGCCAGCAGCTTCGGGTCCGGGGGACAGAGCTATGGCTACACCTTC.

V gene TRBV19 combines with J gene TRBJ2-5; 7 bases match TRBD2. The CDR3 contains 13 residues. Germline V gene lookup returns CDR1 LNHDA and CDR2 SQIVND (reference sequence). Germline trimming cut 4 bases from V and 4 bases from J; bases unmatched to any gene: 3. DNA for the CDR3: TGTGCCAGTAGTACGGGGGGTAGAGAGACCCAGTACTTC. Its protein is CASSTGGRETQYF. Based on the CDR3 plus reference TRBV19 and TRBJ2-5, the full variable domain is DGGITQSPKYLFRKEGQNVTLSCEQNLNHDAMYWYRQDPGQGLRLIYYSQIVNDFQKGDIAEGYSVSREKKESFPLTVTSAQKNPTAFYLCASSTGGRETQYFGPGTRLLVL.

The chain recombines TRBV27 with TRBJ2-7, with 10 bases identical to TRBD1. Germline V gives CDR1 MNHEY, CDR2 SMNVEV (reference sequence). The junction had 4 bases not matched to a gene; V was cut back by 4 bases and J by 4 bases. This CDR3 has 14 residues. Here the CDR3 reads CASSSGTGDYEQYF. In DNA form, the CDR3 reads TGTGCCAGCAGTTCTGGGACAGGGGATTACGAGCAGTACTTC.

The chain joins TRBV7-6 to TRBJ2-5; D is uncertain. The CDR3 has 14 residues. V dropped 3 bases and J dropped 5 bases, with 13 bases sitting between them. From germline, CDR1 is SGHVS and CDR2 FNYEAQ. CDR3 sequence: CASSFRPQGETQYF. CDR3 coding DNA: TGTGCCAGCAGCTTTCGGCCCCAAGGGGAGACCCAGTACTTC. Full variable domain (remainder filled in from reference TRBV7-6 and TRBJ2-5): GAGVSQSPRYKVTKRGQDVALRCDPISGHVSLYWYRQALGQGPEFLTYFNYEAQQDKSGLPNDRFSAERPEGSISTLTIQRTEQRDSAMYRCASSFRPQGETQYFGPGTRLLVL.

V is TRBV6-5 and J is TRBJ2-7, with 12 bases that match TRBD2. Looked up from germline, CDR1 is MNHEY and CDR2 is SVGAGI. V gave up 0 bases and J gave up 7 bases; unmatched junction bases: 7. This CDR3 region has 16 residues. The CDR3 DNA is TGTGCCAGCAGTTACTCACGACTAGCGGGAGTAGCTGAGCAGTACTTC. This gives the protein CASSYSRLAGVAEQYF.

The chain recombines TRBV5-8 with TRBJ2-6; D may be TRBD1 (6 bases). V gave up 0 bases and J gave up 1 base, with 17 bases separating them. This CDR3 comprises 19 residues. The germline V gene encodes CDR1 SGHTS and CDR2 YDEGEE. Written as DNA, the CDR3 is TGTGCCAGCAGCTTGGGAGGGGGACGGCAGACATCTGGGGCCAACGTCCTGACTTTC. This gives the protein CASSLGGGRQTSGANVLTF.

This clone appeared a few times. The chain combines TRBV5-6 with TRBJ1-2, with D unresolved. V lost 2 bases, J lost 4 bases, and 9 bases lay in between. The CDR3 extends over 13 amino acids. Germline V gene data show CDR1 as SGHDT and CDR2 as YYEEEE. The DNA for the CDR3 is TGTGCCAGCAGCTTCCTCGGCGGCTATGGCTACACCTTC. It specifies CASSFLGGYGYTF.

The chain links TRBV6-5 to TRBJ1-5; D uncertain. V lost 4 bases and J 1 base, leaving 11 bases between the germline ends. The CDR3 is 15 residues long. Germline CDR1 is MNHEY and CDR2 is SVGAGI. CDR3 DNA sequence: TGTGCCAGCAGTTTATCCGCGGGCAGCAATCAGCCCCAGCATTTT. This sequence encodes CASSLSAGSNQPQHF.

About this clone: The identical CDR3 is also encoded by other nucleotide sequences in the sample. The rearrangement uses TRBV28 and TRBJ2-1, with a tentative D call TRBD2 (5 bases). The germline V and J ends were trimmed by 2 bases and 1 base, with 9 bases remaining between them. The CDR3 totals 15 residues. Germline loops: CDR1 MDHEN, CDR2 SYDVKM. CDR3 bases: TGTGCCAGCAGTTTAAGCCTAGCATCCTACAATGAGCAGTTCTTC. Its protein is CASSLSLASYNEQFF.

The V call is TRBV6-1, the J call TRBJ2-7, with D unresolved. This CDR3 has 14 amino acids. Germline V gives CDR1 MNHNS, CDR2 SASEGT. Trimming removed 6 bases from V and 5 bases from J, with 17 bases in between. CDR3 loop: CASSLPGFFDEQYF. In nucleotides, the CDR3 is TGTGCCAGCAGCCTCCCTGGTTTTTTTGACGAGCAGTACTTC.

V gene TRBV27 combines with J gene TRBJ2-1; maybe TRBD2 (7 bases). Germline V lookup: CDR1 MNHEY, CDR2 SMNVEV (reference sequence). The V end lost 4 bases, the J end lost 8 bases, and 21 bases lay between the germline ends. CDR3 size: 16 residues. Written as DNA, the CDR3 is TGTGCCAGCAGTTCCCCTGGGGGGGCCCTTATCGATGAGCAGTTCTTC. It codes for CASSSPGGALIDEQFF.

This sequence joins TRBV6-5 and TRBJ1-6, with D hard to call. The CDR3 is 13 residues long. The V gene lost 7 bases and the J gene lost 2 bases, with 6 bases spanning the gap. CDR1 is MNHEY, CDR2 SVGAGI, per germline. The CDR3 loop is CASKVAYNSPLHF. The CDR3 coding sequence is TGTGCCAGCAAAGTAGCCTATAATTCACCCCTCCACTTT.

The chain couples TRBV5-8 to TRBJ1-2; no firm D call. Trimming removed 0 bases from V and 5 bases from J, with 5 bases in between. Germline V gene data show CDR1 as SGHTS and CDR2 as YDEGEE. The CDR3 is 12 residues long. The DNA for the CDR3 is TGTGCCAGCAGCTTGGGGAGTTATGGCTACACCTTC. It is translated as CASSLGSYGYTF.

The chain carries TRBV7-9 and TRBJ1-1; TRBD1 is a possible D gene (5 bases). There are 18 residues in the CDR3. The V and J ends lost 2 bases and 2 bases respectively, with 21 bases between them. The germline CDR1 and CDR2 sequences are SEHNR and FQNEAQ (reference sequence). CDR3 bases: TGTGCCAGCAGCTTACTTGATGACAGACACGGTGTTAACACTGAAGCTTTCTTT. Translating it yields CASSLLDDRHGVNTEAFF.

The chain's CDR3 is CAWSVPPLYNEQFF. In DNA form, the CDR3 reads TGTGCCTGGAGTGTCCCCCCTCTCTACAATGAGCAGTTCTTC. J is TRBJ2-1 and V is TRBV30; D gene unclear. This CDR3 spans 14 amino acids. Germline assignment: CDR1 GTSNPN and CDR2 SVGIG (reference sequence). V dropped 0 bases and J dropped 3 bases, with 9 bases sitting between them.

Only one count was recorded for this clone. The chain combines TRBV28 with TRBJ2-7; D ambiguous. With 6 bases removed from V and 4 bases from J, the gap between germline ends came to 19 bases. The CDR3 covers 15 residues. In germline, CDR1 is MDHEN, CDR2 SYDVKM. CDR3: CASSRGPPWLYEQYF. Here the CDR3 DNA reads TGTGCCAGCAGCCGCGGCCCTCCATGGTTGTACGAGCAGTACTTC.

The chain uses TRBV4-1 and TRBJ1-1; D is undetermined. CDR3 length: 15 amino acids. CDR1 and CDR2 from the germline V gene are MGHRA and YSYEKL. Trimming took 2 bases from V and 0 from J, leaving 10 bases between them. The CDR3 region has the DNA TGCGCCAGCAGCCAAAGCGTCTTGATGAACACTGAAGCTTTCTTT. Translated, it gives CASSQSVLMNTEAFF.

The CDR3 is CASSLRGWQPQHF. CDR3 nucleotides: TGTGCCAGCAGTTTAAGGGGTTGGCAGCCCCAGCATTTT. The gene calls are TRBV28 and TRBJ1-5, with D possibly matching TRBD1 (5 bases). The CDR3 extends over 13 amino acids. Germline CDR1 reads MDHEN; CDR2 reads SYDVKM. Between the trimmed V and J ends, which lost 2 bases and 7 bases, there was a span of 9 bases. Together with reference TRBV28 and TRBJ1-5, the CDR3 gives the full variable domain: DVKVTQSSRYLVKRTGEKVFLECVQDMDHENMFWYRQDPGLGLRLIYFSYDVKMKEKGDIPEGYSVSREKKERFSLILESASTNQTSMYLCASSLRGWQPQHFGDGTRLSIL.

The chain carries TRBV4-1 and TRBJ1-2; perhaps TRBD1 as D (6 bases). Germline V lookup: CDR1 MGHRA, CDR2 YSYEKL. This CDR3 contains 15 residues. V was cut by 4 bases and J by 4 bases, with 16 bases left in between. In nucleotides, the CDR3 is TGCGCCAGCAGCCTCCAGGGGACACCGGCCTATGGCTACACCTTC. Residues: CASSLQGTPAYGYTF.

The chain is built from TRBV7-9 and TRBJ2-5; D not certain. V dropped 4 bases and J dropped 5 bases, with 11 bases sitting between them. This CDR3 is built from 13 residues. Germline CDR1 SEHNR, CDR2 FQNEAQ (reference sequence). The CDR3 nucleotides are TGTGCCAGCAGCTCCTCTAACGCGGAGACCCAGTACTTC. It translates to CASSSSNAETQYF.

The rearrangement joins TRBV2 to TRBJ2-7, with D hard to call. CDR1 and CDR2 (germline): SNHLY, FYNNEI. This CDR3 is built from 11 residues. Trimming pared 4 bases from V and 12 bases from J, leaving 13 bases between. CDR3: CASSVLIELYF. The CDR3 coding sequence is TGTGCCAGCAGTGTACTGATAGAATTGTACTTC. Full variable domain (remainder filled in from reference TRBV2 and TRBJ2-7): EPEVTQTPSHQVTQMGQEVILRCVPISNHLYFYWYRQILGQKVEFLVSFYNNEISEKSEIFDDQFSVERPDGSNFTLKIRSTKLEDSAMYFCASSVLIELYFGPGTRLTVT.

This clone was found a few times. The chain employs TRBV30 and TRBJ2-1; 10 nucleotides match TRBD2. Germline V gene sequence: CDR1 GTSNPN, CDR2 SVGIG (reference sequence). With 0 bases clipped from V and 9 bases from J, the junction kept 8 bases outside the gene matches. This CDR3 contains 15 residues. The CDR3 protein is CAWSVLLAGGGEQFF. In nucleotides, the CDR3 is TGTGCCTGGAGTGTACTGTTAGCGGGAGGAGGTGAGCAGTTCTTC.

The chain couples TRBV30 to TRBJ1-2, with D possibly TRBD1 on 6 matching bases. Germline CDR1 reads GTSNPN; CDR2 reads SVGIG (reference sequence). With 2 bases removed from V and 2 bases from J, the gap between germline ends came to 18 bases. This CDR3 spans 16 amino acids. Here the CDR3 DNA reads TGTGCCTGGAGTACCTACGACAGGAGCCGAAACTATGGCTACACCTTC. It yields the protein CAWSTYDRSRNYGYTF.

CDR3 loop: CASSFRSYEQYF. For the CDR3, the DNA is TGTGCCAGCAGTTTCCGGTCCTACGAGCAGTACTTC. The chain joins TRBV28 to TRBJ2-7; D is uncertain. V gave up 3 bases and J gave up 1 base, with 4 bases separating them. The CDR3 totals 12 residues. Germline V gene data show CDR1 as MDHEN and CDR2 as SYDVKM.

J is TRBJ1-1 and V is TRBV7-3, with a tentative D call TRBD1 (6 bases). With 0 bases removed from V and 4 bases from J, the gap between germline ends came to 15 bases. Germline lookup yields CDR1 SGHTA and CDR2 FQGTGA. This CDR3 has 16 amino acids. The CDR3 coding sequence is TGTGCCAGCAGCTTAACTCCCCGGGGGCACGGCACTGAAGCTTTCTTT. Protein: CASSLTPRGHGTEAFF. Full variable domain (outside the CDR3, taken from reference TRBV7-3 and TRBJ1-1): GAGVSQTPSNKVTEKGKYVELRCDPISGHTALYWYRQSLGQGPEFLIYFQGTGAADDSGLPNDRFFAVRPEGSVSTLKIQRTERGDSAVYLCASSLTPRGHGTEAFFGQGTRLTVV.